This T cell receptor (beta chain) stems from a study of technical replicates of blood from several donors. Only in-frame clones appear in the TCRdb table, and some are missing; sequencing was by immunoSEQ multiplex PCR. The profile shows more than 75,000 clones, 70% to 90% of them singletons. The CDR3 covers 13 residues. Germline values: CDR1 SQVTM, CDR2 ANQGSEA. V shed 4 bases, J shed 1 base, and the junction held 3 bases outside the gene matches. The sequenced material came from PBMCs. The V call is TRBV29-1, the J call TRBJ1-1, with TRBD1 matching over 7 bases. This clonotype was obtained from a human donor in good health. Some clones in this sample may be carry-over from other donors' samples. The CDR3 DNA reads TGCAGCGTTGGGAGGACAGGGAACACTGAAGCTTTCTTT. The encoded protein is CSVGRTGNTEAFF.